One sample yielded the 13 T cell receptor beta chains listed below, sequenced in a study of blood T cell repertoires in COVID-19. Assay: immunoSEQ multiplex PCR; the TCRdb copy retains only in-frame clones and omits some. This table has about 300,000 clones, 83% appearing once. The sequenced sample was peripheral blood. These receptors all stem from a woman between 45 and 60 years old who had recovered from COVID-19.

The DNA for the CDR3 is TGTGCCATCAGGGCAGGGGGAGCCGGGGAGCTGTTTTTT. Its protein product is CAIRAGGAGELFF. This rearrangement joins TRBV10-3 to TRBJ2-2; 7 bases agree with TRBD1. Germline V gene sequence: CDR1 ENHRY, CDR2 SYGVKD. J gave up 6 bases and V 6 bases, and 4 bases lay outside the gene matches. The CDR3 sequence is 13 residues long.

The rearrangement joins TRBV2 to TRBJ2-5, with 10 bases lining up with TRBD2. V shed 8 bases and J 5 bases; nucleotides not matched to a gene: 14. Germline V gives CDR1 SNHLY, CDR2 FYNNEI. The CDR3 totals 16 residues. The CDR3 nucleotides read TGTGCCAGCGCCTGGGCTAGCGGGGGCCCCGGGGAGACCCAGTACTTC. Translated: CASAWASGGPGETQYF.

The CDR3 is CASKTEYSNQPQHF. DNA of the CDR3: TGTGCCAGTAAAACTGAATATAGCAATCAGCCCCAGCATTTT. The V and J genes are TRBV19 and TRBJ1-5; D is undetermined. The germline V gene has CDR1 LNHDA and CDR2 SQIVND (reference sequence). V was cut by 7 bases and J by 0 bases, with 10 bases left in between. The length of the CDR3 is 14 residues. Variable domain in full (rest from reference TRBV19 and TRBJ1-5): DGGITQSPKYLFRKEGQNVTLSCEQNLNHDAMYWYRQDPGQGLRLIYYSQIVNDFQKGDIAEGYSVSREKKESFPLTVTSAQKNPTAFYLCASKTEYSNQPQHFGDGTRLSIL.

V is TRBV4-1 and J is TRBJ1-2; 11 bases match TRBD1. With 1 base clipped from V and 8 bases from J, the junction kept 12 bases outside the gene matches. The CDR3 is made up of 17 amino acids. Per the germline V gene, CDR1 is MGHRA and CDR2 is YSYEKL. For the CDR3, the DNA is TGCGCCAGCAGCCAAGCGGGCAGGACAGGGGGCGCGGGAGGCTACACCTTC. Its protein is CASSQAGRTGGAGGYTF.

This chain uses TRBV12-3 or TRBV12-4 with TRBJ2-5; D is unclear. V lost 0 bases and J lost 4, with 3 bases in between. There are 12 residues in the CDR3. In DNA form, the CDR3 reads TGTGCCAGCAGTTTAGCCAGAGAGACCCAGTACTTC. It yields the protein CASSLARETQYF.

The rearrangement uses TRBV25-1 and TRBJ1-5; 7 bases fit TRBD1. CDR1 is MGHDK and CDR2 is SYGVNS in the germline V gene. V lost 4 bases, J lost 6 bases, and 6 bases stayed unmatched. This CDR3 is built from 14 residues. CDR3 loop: CASSGSTGSQPQHF. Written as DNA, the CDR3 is TGTGCCAGCAGTGGATCGACAGGGAGTCAGCCCCAGCATTTT.

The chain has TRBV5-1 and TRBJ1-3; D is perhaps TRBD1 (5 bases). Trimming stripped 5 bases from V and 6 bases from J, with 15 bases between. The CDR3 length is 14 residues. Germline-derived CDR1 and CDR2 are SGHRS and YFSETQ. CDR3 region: CASRTGGLENTIYF. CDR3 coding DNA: TGCGCCAGCAGGACCGGGGGATTAGAAAACACCATATATTTT.

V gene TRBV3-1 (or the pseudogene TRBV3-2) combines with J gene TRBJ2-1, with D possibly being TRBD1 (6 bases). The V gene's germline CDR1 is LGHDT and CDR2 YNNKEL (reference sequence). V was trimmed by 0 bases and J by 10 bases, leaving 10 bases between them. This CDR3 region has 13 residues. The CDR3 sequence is CASSQEVRGEQFF. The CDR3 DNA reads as TGTGCCAGCAGCCAAGAGGTCAGGGGCGAGCAGTTCTTC.

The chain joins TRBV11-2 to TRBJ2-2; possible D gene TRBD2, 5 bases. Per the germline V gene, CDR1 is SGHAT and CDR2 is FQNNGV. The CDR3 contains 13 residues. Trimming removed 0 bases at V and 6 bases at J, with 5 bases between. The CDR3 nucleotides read TGTGCCAGCAGCTTAGACGGGGCCGGGGAGCTGTTTTTT. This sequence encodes CASSLDGAGELFF. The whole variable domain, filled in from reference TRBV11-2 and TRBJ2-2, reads EAGVAQSPRYKIIEKRQSVAFWCNPISGHATLYWYQQILGQGPKLLIQFQNNGVVDDSQLPKDRFSAERLKGVDSTLKIQPAKLEDSAVYLCASSLDGAGELFFGEGSRLTVL.

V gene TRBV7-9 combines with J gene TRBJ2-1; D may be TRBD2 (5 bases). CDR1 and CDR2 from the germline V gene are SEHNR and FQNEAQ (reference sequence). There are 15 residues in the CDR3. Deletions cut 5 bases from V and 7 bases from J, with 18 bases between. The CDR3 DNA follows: TGTGCCAGCAGCCCACTAGGTTCGTCCGGTAATGAGCAGTTCTTC. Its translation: CASSPLGSSGNEQFF.

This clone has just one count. This chain's CDR3 is CASSHYYGYTF. As DNA, the CDR3 is TGTGCCAGTAGCCACTACTATGGCTACACCTTC. The chain joins TRBV19 to TRBJ1-2, with unresolved D. Trimming removed 6 bases from V and 3 bases from J, with 5 bases in between. This CDR3 has 11 residues. CDR1 and CDR2 from the germline V gene are LNHDA and SQIVND (reference sequence).

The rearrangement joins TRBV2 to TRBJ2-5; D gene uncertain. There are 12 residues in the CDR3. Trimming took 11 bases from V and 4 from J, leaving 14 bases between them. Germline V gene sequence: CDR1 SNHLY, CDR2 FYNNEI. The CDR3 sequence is CAVLRVGETQYF. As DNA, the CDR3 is TGTGCCGTACTTCGTGTCGGAGAGACCCAGTACTTC.

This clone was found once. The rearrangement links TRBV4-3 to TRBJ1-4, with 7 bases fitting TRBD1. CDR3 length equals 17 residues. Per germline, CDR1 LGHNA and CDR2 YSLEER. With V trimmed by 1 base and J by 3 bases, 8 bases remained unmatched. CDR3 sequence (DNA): TGCGCCAGCAGCCAAGGTGCGACAGGGACCTCTAATGAAAAACTGTTTTTT. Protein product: CASSQGATGTSNEKLFF.